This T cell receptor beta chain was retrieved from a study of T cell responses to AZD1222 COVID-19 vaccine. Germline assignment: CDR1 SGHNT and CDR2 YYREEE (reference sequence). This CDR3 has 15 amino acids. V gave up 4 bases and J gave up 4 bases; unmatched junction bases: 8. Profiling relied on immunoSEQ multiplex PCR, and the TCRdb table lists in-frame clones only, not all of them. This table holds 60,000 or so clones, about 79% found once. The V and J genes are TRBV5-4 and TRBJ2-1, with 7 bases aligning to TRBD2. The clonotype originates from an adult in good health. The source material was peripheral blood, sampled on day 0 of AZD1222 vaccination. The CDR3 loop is CASSRLAAVYNEQFF. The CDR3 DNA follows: TGTGCCAGCAGCCGGCTAGCGGCCGTATACAATGAGCAGTTCTTC.